This passage covers 28 T cell receptor beta chains from one sample sequenced in a study of cytotoxic CD8 clonotypes in ibrutinib-treated CLL. The method was immunoSEQ multiplex PCR; TCRdb's version includes in-frame clones alone and lacks a portion of them. The sample has some 100,000 clones; 45% to 65% are singletons. Sequenced here: PBMCs, sampled after 24 months of ibrutinib treatment. These receptors all come from a human donor with chronic lymphocytic leukemia.

The chain employs TRBV7-2 and TRBJ2-1; D uncertain. Trimming left V 1 base short and J 8 bases short, with 12 bases between. The CDR3 contains 14 residues. CDR1 SGHTA and CDR2 FQGNSA come from the germline V gene. DNA for the CDR3: TGTGCCAGCAGCTTAGGGCTGGGGTTTCATGAGCAGTTCTTC. It codes for CASSLGLGFHEQFF. Using reference TRBV7-2 and TRBJ2-1 for the parts outside the CDR3, the full variable domain is GAGVSQSPSNKVTEKGKDVELRCDPISGHTALYWYRQSLGQGLEFLIYFQGNSAPDKSGLPSDRFSAERTGGSVSTLTIQRTQQEDSAVYLCASSLGLGFHEQFFGPGTRLTVL.

This chain uses TRBV6-5 with TRBJ2-2, with D perhaps given as TRBD1 or TRBD2 (6 bases each). The CDR3 consists of 15 residues. Germline-derived CDR1 and CDR2 are MNHEY and SVGAGI. The V gene lost 4 bases and the J gene lost 1 base, with 10 bases spanning the gap. The CDR3 DNA reads TGTGCCAGCAGTTCCGGGGGCCTGAACACCGGGGAGCTGTTTTTT. Translating it yields CASSSGGLNTGELFF.

In its sample, this clone was seen a few times. The V gene is TRBV4-1, the J gene TRBJ1-2; D remains ambiguous. This CDR3 has 16 residues. Looked up from germline, CDR1 is MGHRA and CDR2 is YSYEKL. The V gene lost 0 bases and the J gene lost 8 bases, with 19 bases spanning the gap. CDR3 sequence reads: CASSQEVGRSSDGYTF. The DNA of the CDR3 is TGCGCCAGCAGCCAAGAAGTTGGGCGGAGTAGTGACGGCTACACCTTC.

This clone was seen at least ten times. CDR3 bases: TGTGCCAGCAGTGAACGGACAGGGCTCACAGATACGCAGTATTTT. Amino acid sequence: CASSERTGLTDTQYF. The rearrangement links TRBV27 to TRBJ2-3; TRBD1 matches at 8 bases. This CDR3 is built from 15 residues. The trim removed 5 bases at V and 2 bases at J, leaving 6 bases unmatched. Germline assignment: CDR1 MNHEY and CDR2 SMNVEV (reference sequence).

V and J are TRBV10-3 and TRBJ2-5, with a possible D match to TRBD1 (6 bases). Germline CDR1 is ENHRY and CDR2 is SYGVKD. Trimming removed 10 bases from V and 5 bases from J, with 17 bases in between. The CDR3 spans 13 residues. The CDR3 DNA is TGTGCCAGCGGAGGAAGGGGGTGGGAGACCCAGTACTTC. It yields the protein CASGGRGWETQYF.

The rearrangement uses TRBV11-2 and TRBJ1-5; perhaps TRBD1 as D (5 bases). The germline CDR1 and CDR2 sequences are SGHAT and FQNNGV. The V end was cut by 1 base, the J end by 8 bases, with 9 bases between. The CDR3 loop spans 13 amino acids. CDR3 in DNA: TGTGCCAGCAGCTTAGGAGGGGCGAAGCCCCAGCATTTT. This translates into CASSLGGAKPQHF.

V is TRBV10-1 and J is TRBJ1-1; D is uncertain. The V gene lost 6 bases and the J gene lost 3 bases, with 11 bases spanning the gap. Germline V CDR1 and CDR2: WNHNN, SYGVQD (reference sequence). The CDR3 runs 13 residues. CDR3 residues: CASSLGRDTEAFF. The CDR3, as DNA: TGCGCCAGCAGCCTCGGGCGGGACACTGAAGCTTTCTTT.

The rearrangement uses TRBV9 and TRBJ2-3; 8 nucleotides line up with TRBD1. The CDR3 is 15 amino acids. Germline lookup yields CDR1 SGDLS and CDR2 YYNGEE. V gave up 6 bases and J gave up 6 bases; unmatched junction bases: 12. The CDR3 nucleotides read TGTGCCAGCACCTCCGGGCAGGGGGCCGGTGATACGCAGTATTTT. Translation gives CASTSGQGAGDTQYF.

On this clone: The identical CDR3 is also encoded by other nucleotide sequences in the sample. The chain recombines TRBV7-2 with TRBJ1-5, with a possible D match to TRBD1 (6 bases). CDR3 size: 13 residues. CDR1 is SGHTA and CDR2 is FQGNSA in the germline V gene. The ends were cut back, 6 bases at V and 5 bases at J, with 11 bases in the middle. The CDR3 nucleotides are TGTGCCAGCAGTCTAGGGGGGGATCAGCCCCAGCATTTT. It specifies CASSLGGDQPQHF. The full variable domain, with the rest looked up from reference TRBV7-2 and TRBJ1-5, is GAGVSQSPSNKVTEKGKDVELRCDPISGHTALYWYRQSLGQGLEFLIYFQGNSAPDKSGLPSDRFSAERTGGSVSTLTIQRTQQEDSAVYLCASSLGGDQPQHFGDGTRLSIL.

This clone was counted a few times. This chain's CDR3 is CASSLVGTGGSRDEQYF. DNA of the CDR3: TGTGCCAGCAGCTTAGTCGGGACAGGGGGCAGTCGGGACGAGCAGTACTTC. V usage is TRBV11-2 and J usage is TRBJ2-7; TRBD1 agrees at 12 bases. Germline lookup yields CDR1 SGHAT and CDR2 FQNNGV. The CDR3 runs 17 residues. With V trimmed by 1 base and J by 5 bases, 9 bases remained unmatched.

The chain employs TRBV5-4 and TRBJ1-6; perhaps TRBD1 as D (5 bases). Germline CDR1 is SGHNT and CDR2 is YYREEE (reference sequence). This CDR3 spans 14 amino acids. The V and J ends lost 6 bases and 9 bases respectively, with 16 bases between them. The CDR3 nucleotides are TGTGCCAGCAAGGCGGGGGGACTTAGTTCACCCCTCCACTTT. Amino acids: CASKAGGLSSPLHF. The full variable domain, rest sourced from reference TRBV5-4 and TRBJ1-6, is ETGVTQSPTHLIKTRGQQVTLRCSSQSGHNTVSWYQQALGQGPQFIFQYYREEENGRGNFPPRFSGLQFPNYSSELNVNALELDDSALYLCASKAGGLSSPLHFGNGTRLTVT.

This chain connects TRBV9 to TRBJ1-5; the D gene is possibly TRBD1 (6 bases). CDR1 and CDR2 (germline): SGDLS, YYNGEE. The CDR3 is 14 residues long. V lost 4 bases to trimming and J lost 3 bases, with 11 bases between them. The DNA for the CDR3 is TGTGCCAGCAGCTCCGACAGGATCAATCAGCCCCAGCATTTT. Amino acids: CASSSDRINQPQHF.

The V gene is TRBV9, the J gene TRBJ2-2; D gene ambiguous. The ends were cut back, 0 bases at V and 4 bases at J, with 10 bases in the middle. Germline assignment: CDR1 SGDLS and CDR2 YYNGEE. The CDR3 has 15 residues. The CDR3 coding sequence is TGTGCCAGCAGCGTAGCCGACGGAATCACCGGGGAGCTGTTTTTT. The encoded protein is CASSVADGITGELFF. The full variable domain, completed using reference TRBV9 and TRBJ2-2, is DSGVTQTPKHLITATGQRVTLRCSPRSGDLSVYWYQQSLDQGLQFLIQYYNGEERAKGNILERFSAQQFPDLHSELNLSSLELGDSALYFCASSVADGITGELFFGEGSRLTVL.

The rearrangement joins TRBV29-1 to TRBJ1-1; no reliable D call. The CDR3 is 14 residues long. Trimming pared 4 bases from V and 1 base from J, leaving 13 bases between. Germline V gene lookup returns CDR1 SQVTM and CDR2 ANQGSEA. The DNA of the CDR3 is TGCAGCGTTGGTCAAGGATCGAGGAACACTGAAGCTTTCTTT. Its protein product is CSVGQGSRNTEAFF. Complete variable domain (other parts from reference TRBV29-1 and TRBJ1-1): SAVISQKPSRDICQRGTSLTIQCQVDSQVTMMFWYRQQPGQSLTLIATANQGSEATYESGFVIDKFPISRPNLTFSTLTVSNMSPEDSSIYLCSVGQGSRNTEAFFGQGTRLTVV.

The V gene is TRBV2, the J gene TRBJ1-6, with 7 bases identical to TRBD1. The CDR3 has 15 residues. The V segment lost 3 bases and the J segment 7 bases; nucleotides outside the gene matches: 6. CDR1 SNHLY and CDR2 FYNNEI come from the germline V gene. CDR3 nucleotides: TGTGCCAGCAGTGATGTGACAGGGAGGAATTCACCCCTCCACTTT. It is translated as CASSDVTGRNSPLHF.

This chain joins TRBV28 and TRBJ1-6, with TRBD1 matching over 7 bases. Looked up from germline, CDR1 is MDHEN and CDR2 is SYDVKM. Unmatched junction bases numbered 9, after V lost 6 bases and J lost 7 bases. The CDR3 is 15 residues long. CDR3 coding DNA: TGTGCCAGCAGGGTTGCCCAGGGGGTAAATTCACCCCTCCACTTT. Translating gives CASRVAQGVNSPLHF.

This rearrangement joins TRBV2 to TRBJ2-7; D may match TRBD1 or TRBD2 (6 bases each). Trimming pared 2 bases from V and 7 bases from J, leaving 15 bases between. Germline V gene lookup returns CDR1 SNHLY and CDR2 FYNNEI. The length of the CDR3 is 14 residues. The CDR3 is CASSESGDNLEQYF. CDR3 nucleotide sequence: TGTGCCAGCAGTGAATCGGGGGACAATTTGGAGCAGTACTTC.

This clone was found a few times. The CDR3 is CASSQGSGGESPLHF. CDR3 bases: TGCGCCAGCAGCCAAGGCTCCGGCGGAGAATCACCCCTCCACTTT. This chain joins TRBV4-1 and TRBJ1-6; D is unclear. V lost 1 base and J 10 bases, leaving 14 bases between the germline ends. CDR1 and CDR2 from the germline V gene are MGHRA and YSYEKL. The CDR3 is 15 amino acids.

This clone came up a few times. V is TRBV5-1 and J is TRBJ2-6; D is possibly TRBD2 (5 bases). V was cut by 2 bases and J by 4 bases, with 16 bases left in between. The CDR3 totals 17 residues. CDR1 SGHRS and CDR2 YFSETQ come from the germline V gene. CDR3 amino acids: CASSFVSDRGGANVLTF. DNA for the CDR3: TGCGCCAGCAGCTTTGTCTCAGATCGAGGGGGGGCCAACGTCCTGACTTTC.

This chain uses TRBV27 with TRBJ2-2; TRBD2 agrees at 8 bases. This CDR3 has 15 residues. J was trimmed by 0 bases and V by 8 bases; bases with no gene match: 5. Germline CDR1 is MNHEY and CDR2 is SMNVEV (reference sequence). The CDR3 loop reads CASGRGGPNTGELFF. CDR3 DNA sequence: TGTGCCAGCGGCCGGGGGGGACCGAACACCGGGGAGCTGTTTTTT.

The V and J genes are TRBV29-1 and TRBJ1-1; TRBD1 might be the D (5 bases). CDR1 and CDR2 (germline): SQVTM, ANQGSEA. V lost 5 bases to trimming and J lost 0 bases, with 10 bases between them. The CDR3 extends over 13 amino acids. The chain's CDR3 is CSVRQLMNTEAFF. CDR3 nucleotide sequence: TGCAGCGTTCGACAGCTCATGAACACTGAAGCTTTCTTT.

V and J are TRBV5-6 and TRBJ2-7; no reliable D call. Looked up from germline, CDR1 is SGHDT and CDR2 is YYEEEE. This CDR3 region has 12 residues. The V and J ends lost 2 bases and 3 bases respectively, with 6 bases between them. The CDR3 DNA sequence: TGTGCCAGCAGCTTATCGGTCTACGAGCAGTACTTC. This translates into CASSLSVYEQYF.

This rearrangement joins TRBV6-1 to TRBJ1-2; the D gene is possibly TRBD1 (5 bases). This CDR3 has 13 residues. The V gene lost 10 bases and the J gene lost 5 bases, with 17 bases spanning the gap. Germline CDR1 is MNHNS and CDR2 is SASEGT. The CDR3 DNA reads as TGTGCCACCACCCGGGACCATCCTTATGGCTACACCTTC. Its translation is CATTRDHPYGYTF.

CDR3 loop: CASSRGQGNGYTF. The CDR3 nucleotides read TGTGCCAGCAGCCGGGGACAGGGGAATGGCTACACCTTC. This rearrangement joins TRBV7-6 to TRBJ1-2, with 10 bases identical to TRBD1. V dropped 5 bases and J dropped 6; count of bases not matched to a gene: 3. Germline CDR1 SGHVS, CDR2 FNYEAQ. The CDR3 loop spans 13 amino acids.

The chain couples TRBV18 to TRBJ1-1, with no clear D. V gave up 6 bases and J gave up 2 bases, with 4 bases separating them. The germline CDR1 and CDR2 sequences are KGHSH and LQKENI. The CDR3 is 11 residues long. The CDR3 bases are TGTGCCAGCTCTCTTAACACTGAAGCTTTCTTT. This sequence encodes CASSLNTEAFF.

This chain joins TRBV9 and TRBJ2-5, with TRBD2 matching 10 bases. Germline assignment: CDR1 SGDLS and CDR2 YYNGEE. V lost 1 base and J lost 1; bases outside the gene matches: 1. The CDR3 spans 15 residues. The CDR3 sequence: CASSVSSGGQETQYF. CDR3 in DNA: TGTGCCAGCAGCGTATCTAGCGGGGGCCAAGAGACCCAGTACTTC.

The chain has TRBV28 and TRBJ1-5; D gene unclear. This CDR3 is 14 amino acids long. V shed 7 bases and J shed 1 base, with 11 bases lying between them. The germline gives CDR1 MDHEN, CDR2 SYDVKM. The CDR3 sequence: CASKFGRSNQPQHF. The CDR3 coding sequence is TGTGCCAGCAAATTCGGTCGGAGCAATCAGCCCCAGCATTTT.

This rearrangement joins TRBV7-2 to TRBJ2-1; 13 positions match TRBD2. The ends lost 5 bases at V and 10 bases at J; junction bases unmatched: 11. Germline-derived CDR1 and CDR2 are SGHTA and FQGNSA. The CDR3 extends over 16 amino acids. This chain's CDR3 is CASSPRTSGGLLEQFF. Written as DNA, the CDR3 is TGTGCCAGCAGCCCCCGGACTAGCGGGGGCCTCTTGGAGCAGTTCTTC.